Following are 26 T cell receptor beta chains from one sample sequenced in a study of response to subunit inactivated influenza vaccine. TCRdb re-derived calls from the RT-PCR reads in MiXCR, one entry per CDR3 protein. Among 300,000 to 350,000 distinct CDR3 sequences, 20% to 25% were seen once, and the ten largest hold 9.5% to 13%. The sequences come from PBMCs from blood, collected 21 months after vaccination. These receptors came from a man aged 45-69 years who received an inactivated influenza vaccine.

This clonotype was detected a few times. The CDR3 reads CASSQGPRDRVGGYTF. DNA for the CDR3: TGCGCCAGCAGCCAAGGCCCGCGGGACAGGGTTGGTGGCTACACCTTC. This sequence joins TRBV4-3 and TRBJ1-2; 9 nucleotides line up with TRBD1. With 1 base clipped from V and 7 bases from J, the junction kept 10 bases outside the gene matches. The germline V gene encodes CDR1 LGHNA and CDR2 YSLEER. This CDR3 is built from 16 residues.

This chain connects TRBV12-3 or TRBV12-4 to TRBJ1-1, with a weak D call TRBD1 (5 bases). The V end lost 3 bases, the J end lost 6 bases, and 8 bases lay between the germline ends. CDR3 length: 12 amino acids. The CDR3 DNA is TGTGCCAGCAGTTTTCGGGGCGCTGAAGCTTTCTTT. Its protein is CASSFRGAEAFF.

The chain combines TRBV24-1 with TRBJ1-5, with 8 bases that match TRBD1. V shed 3 bases and J 6 bases; nucleotides not matched to a gene: 6. The germline V gene has CDR1 KGHDR and CDR2 SFDVKD. The CDR3 is made up of 15 amino acids. The CDR3 here is CATSDARGRSQPQHF. The CDR3 nucleotides are TGTGCCACCAGTGATGCCAGGGGGCGCTCTCAGCCCCAGCATTTT.

The J gene is TRBJ1-4, the V gene TRBV7-2; D is unresolved. The V and J ends lost 4 bases and 5 bases respectively, with 8 bases between them. Looked up from germline, CDR1 is SGHTA and CDR2 is FQGNSA. This CDR3 comprises 13 residues. The CDR3 region is CASSSPANEKLFF. CDR3 coding DNA: TGTGCCAGCAGCTCCCCAGCGAATGAAAAACTGTTTTTT.

The chain combines TRBV7-8 with TRBJ2-3, with D unclear. The CDR3 runs 18 residues. V was trimmed by 1 base and J by 1 base, leaving 18 bases between them. Per the germline V gene, CDR1 is SGHVS and CDR2 is FQNEAQ. Here the CDR3 DNA reads TGTGCCAGCAGCTTAGAGGTCTCCGCCGATGAGGGCACAGATACGCAGTATTTT. As protein: CASSLEVSADEGTDTQYF.

The chain is built from TRBV5-4 and TRBJ2-1, with a tentative D call TRBD2 (5 bases). The CDR3 sequence is 16 residues long. CDR1 and CDR2 (germline): SGHNT, YYREEE (reference sequence). Deletions cut 0 bases from V and 0 bases from J, with 10 bases between. The CDR3 region is CASSLASLSSYNEQFF. CDR3 coding DNA: TGTGCCAGCAGCTTGGCTAGCCTAAGCTCCTACAATGAGCAGTTCTTC.

This clonotype was seen a handful of times. This chain uses TRBV5-1 with TRBJ2-2, with D perhaps matching TRBD1 (6 bases). Trimming pared 5 bases from V and 7 bases from J, leaving 18 bases between. This CDR3 is built from 15 residues. In germline, CDR1 is SGHRS, CDR2 YFSETQ. CDR3 nucleotides: TGCGCCAGCAGTTTAACAGGGCCAGCTGACGGGGAGCTGTTTTTT. The encoded protein is CASSLTGPADGELFF.

V usage is TRBV5-1 and J usage is TRBJ2-2; the D gene is possibly TRBD1 (6 bases). V lost 4 bases and J 3 bases, leaving 19 bases between the germline ends. CDR1 is SGHRS and CDR2 is YFSETQ in the germline V gene. The CDR3 sequence is 17 residues long. The CDR3 nucleotides are TGCGCCAGCAGCCGCGCCGAGGAAGGGGGTTACACCGGGGAGCTGTTTTTT. It is translated as CASSRAEEGGYTGELFF.

Notes on this clonotype: The missing conserved phenylalanine or tryptophan at the end of this CDR3 makes a read error likely. The chain uses TRBV28 and TRBJ1-1; D possibly corresponds to TRBD1 (6 bases). V lost 5 bases and J lost 5, with 18 bases in between. The length of the CDR3 is 15 residues. Per germline, CDR1 MDHEN and CDR2 SYDVKM. CDR3 in amino acids: CASSVTGKEGTEAFL. For the CDR3, the DNA is TGTGCCAGCAGTGTAACAGGGAAGGAGGGGACTGAAGCTTTCCTT.

There are a few counts of this clonotype. The chain employs TRBV6-6 and TRBJ2-1; D is unclear. Germline V CDR1 and CDR2: MNHNY, SVGAGI (reference sequence). This CDR3 region has 12 residues. The V gene lost 2 bases and the J gene lost 8 bases, with 7 bases spanning the gap. The CDR3 nucleotides read TGTGCCAGCAGTTACCGCATCCATGAGCAGTTCTTC. It encodes CASSYRIHEQFF.

The chain employs TRBV10-3 and TRBJ2-4, with D possibly TRBD2 on 7 matching bases. This CDR3 contains 15 residues. Germline loops: CDR1 ENHRY, CDR2 SYGVKD. Trimming cost V 4 bases and J 8 bases, with 18 bases left between them. CDR3 amino acids: CAISGDGGAVDIQYF. The CDR3 DNA sequence: TGTGCCATCAGTGGGGATGGGGGGGCCGTGGACATTCAGTACTTC.

V gene TRBV3-1 combines with J gene TRBJ2-4, with 8 bases aligning to TRBD1. Germline V gene lookup returns CDR1 LGHDT and CDR2 YNNKEL (reference sequence). This CDR3 comprises 17 residues. After removal of 4 bases from V and 3 bases from J, the junction contained 11 bases not matched to a gene. CDR3 coding DNA: TGTGCCAGCAGCCGTCGGACAGGGCGGGTTAGCAAAAACATTCAGTACTTC. Residues: CASSRRTGRVSKNIQYF.

This clonotype came up a few times. V and J are TRBV12-3 or TRBV12-4 and TRBJ2-3, with D perhaps TRBD1 (5 bases). The V end lost 2 bases, the J end lost 4 bases, and 19 bases lay between the germline ends. This CDR3 contains 17 residues. The CDR3 DNA sequence: TGTGCCAGCAGTTTAAGAAGGGTTGGGGCCTTCGCAGATACGCAGTATTTT. Its protein is CASSLRRVGAFADTQYF.

V usage is TRBV19 and J usage is TRBJ1-2; possible D gene TRBD1, 6 bases. This CDR3 has 16 residues. The germline V and J ends were trimmed by 3 bases and 7 bases, with 21 bases remaining between them. Germline CDR1 LNHDA, CDR2 SQIVND (reference sequence). The CDR3 bases are TGTGCCAGTAGTATCCCACCTACAGGGAGTCCACCTGGCTACACCTTC. Residues: CASSIPPTGSPPGYTF.

The chain combines TRBV28 with TRBJ2-1, with a possible D match to TRBD2 (6 bases). The V and J ends lost 1 base and 0 bases respectively, with 10 bases between them. The CDR3 runs 16 residues. CDR1 and CDR2 from the germline V gene are MDHEN and SYDVKM. The chain's CDR3 is CASSLFWRGSYNEQFF. CDR3 DNA sequence: TGTGCCAGCAGTTTATTTTGGCGGGGCTCCTACAATGAGCAGTTCTTC.

The J gene is TRBJ1-5, the V gene TRBV10-2, with no clear D. This CDR3 is built from 13 residues. Trimming removed 0 bases from V and 7 bases from J, with 7 bases in between. In germline, CDR1 is WSHSY, CDR2 SAAADI. DNA of the CDR3: TGCGCCAGCAGTGAGTCGAAGATCCAGCCCCAGCATTTT. Protein: CASSESKIQPQHF.

This clonotype was seen only once. The V call is TRBV7-9, the J call TRBJ2-1; D is unresolved. Trimming took off 1 base at V and 10 bases at J, with 8 bases between the two ends. Germline values: CDR1 SEHNR, CDR2 FQNEAQ (reference sequence). This CDR3 contains 12 residues. The CDR3 loop reads CASSLDPTEQFF. The CDR3 bases are TGTGCCAGCAGCTTAGACCCAACAGAGCAGTTCTTC.

The rearrangement links TRBV12-3 or TRBV12-4 to TRBJ1-5, with TRBD1 as a possible D gene (5 bases). V was cut by 0 bases and J by 1 base, with 7 bases left in between. This CDR3 is built from 15 residues. CDR3 region: CASSLAAGSNQPQHF. In DNA, the CDR3 is TGTGCCAGCAGTTTAGCGGCAGGGAGCAATCAGCCCCAGCATTTT.

The rearrangement joins TRBV2 to TRBJ1-2; D not certain. Between the trimmed V and J ends, which lost 5 bases and 4 bases, there was a span of 8 bases. CDR1 is SNHLY, CDR2 FYNNEI, per germline. CDR3 size: 12 residues. The CDR3 region is CASSREVYGYTF. The CDR3 DNA follows: TGTGCCAGCAGTCGAGAAGTCTATGGCTACACCTTC.

This clonotype occurred a few times. V usage is TRBV4-3 and J usage is TRBJ1-6; tentative D call: TRBD1 (5 bases). The CDR3 has 14 amino acids. Trimming left V 1 base short and J 6 bases short, with 7 bases between. Germline CDR1 and CDR2: LGHNA and YSLEER. The DNA of the CDR3 is TGCGCCAGCAGCCAAGGACAGTTTAATTCACCCCTCCACTTT. Protein product: CASSQGQFNSPLHF.

The chain's CDR3 is CASSPTSGRVVGEQFF. The CDR3 DNA reads as TGCGCCAGCAGCCCCACTAGCGGGAGGGTAGTAGGTGAGCAGTTCTTC. The chain has TRBV5-1 and TRBJ2-1; 13 nucleotides line up with TRBD2. V was pared by 4 bases and J by 9 bases, with 10 bases of the junction left unmatched. CDR3 size: 16 residues. Per germline, CDR1 SGHRS and CDR2 YFSETQ.

This clonotype appeared a few times. The chain joins TRBV28 to TRBJ2-2, with D maybe TRBD2 (5 bases). The CDR3 contains 16 residues. Germline V gene data show CDR1 as MDHEN and CDR2 as SYDVKM. Between the trimmed V and J ends, which lost 6 bases and 3 bases, there was a span of 17 bases. The CDR3 DNA reads as TGTGCCAGCAGCGGAATAACCTCGGGGTACACCGGGGAGCTGTTTTTT. Translating gives CASSGITSGYTGELFF.

This clonotype was found many times. The rearrangement joins TRBV7-2 to TRBJ1-2, with no clear D. V lost 0 bases to trimming and J lost 3 bases, with 8 bases between them. Per the germline V gene, CDR1 is SGHTA and CDR2 is FQGNSA. The CDR3 loop spans 14 amino acids. The CDR3 region has the DNA TGTGCCAGCAGCTTAGCCCAAACCTACTATGGCTACACCTTC. Translating it yields CASSLAQTYYGYTF.

The CDR3 nucleotides read TGTGCCAGCAGCTTACGGGTCTCCTACGAGCAGTACTTC. Translated: CASSLRVSYEQYF. The chain recombines TRBV5-6 with TRBJ2-7; D is unresolved. From germline, CDR1 is SGHDT and CDR2 YYEEEE. Trimming took 2 bases from V and 0 from J, leaving 6 bases between them. The CDR3 contains 13 residues.

The chain has TRBV20-1 and TRBJ2-5; D is perhaps TRBD2 (6 bases). Germline values: CDR1 DFQATT, CDR2 SNEGSKA (reference sequence). The germline V and J ends were trimmed by 2 bases and 2 bases, with 15 bases remaining between them. The CDR3 runs 15 residues. CDR3 nucleotide sequence: TGCAGTGCTAGAAATGGGAGGACTGTACAAGAGACCCAGTACTTC. Its translation is CSARNGRTVQETQYF.

This chain links TRBV7-9 with TRBJ2-1; 7 bases are a match to TRBD2. Germline V CDR1 and CDR2: SEHNR, FQNEAQ (reference sequence). V lost 5 bases, J lost 5 bases, and 12 bases stayed unmatched. The CDR3 sequence is 16 residues long. CDR3 nucleotides: TGTGCCAGCAGCCCCCCAAGCGGGGCCATTCACAATGAGCAGTTCTTC. Its protein product is CASSPPSGAIHNEQFF.